This T cell receptor (beta chain) derives from a study of T-cell reconstitution after alpha-beta-depleted transplantation in children. General study findings and limits: Newly generated T cells supplied most T-cell counts and diversity one year post-transplant. Several hundred rapidly expanded clones from non-depleted graft cells reportedly supplied alpha-beta T cells about two months post-transplant. It was surviving recipient T cells and thymic progenitors that gave some patients high TCRbeta diversity at day 60.

Unique molecular identifiers were incorporated into the prepared TCRbeta library. TCRdb re-derived calls from the PCR reads in MiXCR, one entry per CDR3 protein. This table has 480,000 or so distinct CDR3 sequences, about 10% appearing once. This clonotype was seen more than once but under ten times. The antigen is undetermined. CDR1 and CDR2 from the germline V gene are MNHEY and SVGEGT. This CDR3 has 15 amino acids. Trimming left V 6 bases short and J 3 bases short, with 18 bases between. V and J are TRBV6-2 or TRBV6-3 and TRBJ2-7; TRBD1 is a possible D gene (6 bases). The specimen comprised PBMCs, sampled before TCRalphabeta/CD19-depleted stem cell transplant. The source is a child aged 2 to 10 with inherited bone marrow failure, due to receive a stem cell transplant. CDR3 residues: CASSPTWAGVYEQYF. Written as DNA, the CDR3 is TGTGCCAGCAGCCCTACCTGGGCAGGGGTCTACGAGCAGTACTTC.